This is a list of T cell receptor beta chains from one sample in a study of shared clonotypes between healthy human individuals. Using immunoSEQ multiplex PCR, the repertoire was profiled, and TCRdb retains in-frame clones only, with some absent. The sample gives around 2.1 million clones, roughly 95% of which show up once; around 0.13% is in the top ten. Material for sequencing was naive CD4+ T cells sorted from blood. These TCRs come from a man in his late teens or twenties in good health. The CDR3 runs from the conserved cysteine through the conserved F or W. Each record gives: D gene, V gene, J gene, clone size, CDR3 DNA, CDR3 protein. A D gene is named only where the DNA matches it firmly. Size values are once, few and many counts, or a class for expanded clones, and some rows have none.

d_call: TRBD1
v_call: TRBV27
j_call: TRBJ1-2
clone_size: .
cdr3_nt: TGTGCCAGCAGTCCCTGGACAGGGTCTAACTATGGCTACACCTTC
cdr3_aa: CASSPWTGSNYGYTF

d_call: .
v_call: TRBV19
j_call: TRBJ2-5
clone_size: .
cdr3_nt: TGTGCCAGTAGTATAGGGGGGGCCCGGAAAGAGACCCAGTACTTC
cdr3_aa: CASSIGGARKETQYF

d_call: .
v_call: TRBV27
j_call: TRBJ1-6
clone_size: few
cdr3_nt: TGTGCCAGCAGGACAGGAAATTCACCCCTCCACTTT
cdr3_aa: CASRTGNSPLHF

d_call: .
v_call: TRBV5-5
j_call: TRBJ1-5
clone_size: .
cdr3_nt: TGTGCCAGCAGCCCCGGGCAGGCCAATCAGCCCCAGCATTTT
cdr3_aa: CASSPGQANQPQHF

d_call: .
v_call: TRBV5-1
j_call: TRBJ2-5
clone_size: .
cdr3_nt: TGCGCCAGCAGCCTCGGAAGTTACCAAGAGACCCAGTACTTC
cdr3_aa: CASSLGSYQETQYF

d_call: .
v_call: TRBV7-9
j_call: TRBJ2-3
clone_size: .
cdr3_nt: TGTGCCAGCAGCTTGTGGCGGACCGGGGCAGATACGCAGTATTTT
cdr3_aa: CASSLWRTGADTQYF

d_call: .
v_call: TRBV21-1
j_call: TRBJ1-1
clone_size: .
cdr3_nt: TGTGCCAGCAGCATTTATTTCGGACATCGAGGAATGAACACTGAAGCTTTCTTT
cdr3_aa: CASSIYFGHRGMNTEAFF

d_call: TRBD2
v_call: TRBV11-1
j_call: TRBJ2-7
clone_size: .
cdr3_nt: TGTGCCAGCAGCTTAGAGGGGGGGACTAGACTCGACGAGCAGTACTTC
cdr3_aa: CASSLEGGTRLDEQYF

d_call: .
v_call: TRBV18
j_call: TRBJ1-1
clone_size: .
cdr3_nt: TGTGCCAGCTCAGCGACAGCTGAAGCTTTCTTT
cdr3_aa: CASSATAEAFF

d_call: .
v_call: TRBV2
j_call: TRBJ1-2
clone_size: .
cdr3_nt: TGTGCCAGCAGTGAACCAGCCAACTATGGCTACACCTTC
cdr3_aa: CASSEPANYGYTF

d_call: .
v_call: TRBV7-2
j_call: TRBJ2-5
clone_size: .
cdr3_nt: TGTGCCAGCAGCTTAGACGAATGGGCATCCCAAGAGACCCAGTACTTC
cdr3_aa: CASSLDEWASQETQYF

d_call: .
v_call: TRBV21-1
j_call: TRBJ2-7
clone_size: .
cdr3_nt: TGTGCCAGCAGCAAATGGCTACCGGGACACTCAGGCTACGAGCAGTACTTC
cdr3_aa: CASSKWLPGHSGYEQYF

d_call: .
v_call: TRBV6-1
j_call: TRBJ1-5
clone_size: .
cdr3_nt: TGTGCCAGCAGTGAAGGACCGGCCGCACCTCAGCCCCAGCATTTT
cdr3_aa: CASSEGPAAPQPQHF

d_call: TRBD2
v_call: TRBV5-1
j_call: TRBJ2-3
clone_size: .
cdr3_nt: TGCGCCGGCCGATCGACTAGCAGATCCACAGATACGCAGTATTTT
cdr3_aa: CAGRSTSRSTDTQYF

d_call: TRBD1
v_call: TRBV14
j_call: TRBJ2-1
clone_size: .
cdr3_nt: TGTGCCAGCAGCCATTTTTTCGGGACAGGGTACAATGAGCAGTTCTTC
cdr3_aa: CASSHFFGTGYNEQFF

d_call: .
v_call: TRBV6-6
j_call: TRBJ2-3
clone_size: .
cdr3_nt: TGTGCCAGCAGTTACTCGGTCCAGGGGCCAGATACGCAGTATTTT
cdr3_aa: CASSYSVQGPDTQYF

d_call: .
v_call: TRBV6-6
j_call: TRBJ2-5
clone_size: .
cdr3_nt: TGTGCCAGCAGTTATCCCGGGGCGGAGACCCAGTACTTC
cdr3_aa: CASSYPGAETQYF

d_call: .
v_call: TRBV7-2
j_call: TRBJ1-6
clone_size: .
cdr3_nt: TGTGCCAGCAGCTTAGGGAATTCACCCCTCCACTTT
cdr3_aa: CASSLGNSPLHF

d_call: TRBD1
v_call: TRBV11-2
j_call: TRBJ2-7
clone_size: once
cdr3_nt: TGTGCCAGCAGCCCACGGACAGGTTCCTACGAGCAGTACTTC
cdr3_aa: CASSPRTGSYEQYF

d_call: TRBD1
v_call: TRBV30
j_call: TRBJ2-3
clone_size: .
cdr3_nt: TGTGCCTGGAGTGCGGGGGACAGGAGAACCACAGATACGCAGTATTTT
cdr3_aa: CAWSAGDRRTTDTQYF

d_call: .
v_call: TRBV5-6
j_call: TRBJ2-5
clone_size: .
cdr3_nt: TGTGCCAGCAGCCTTACAGGAAACTTCCAAGAGACCCAGTACTTC
cdr3_aa: CASSLTGNFQETQYF

d_call: .
v_call: TRBV30
j_call: TRBJ2-7
clone_size: .
cdr3_nt: TGTGCCTGGGCGCCAGGGTTCTACGAGCAGTACTTC
cdr3_aa: CAWAPGFYEQYF

d_call: .
v_call: TRBV7-7
j_call: TRBJ1-3
clone_size: .
cdr3_nt: TGTGCTAGCAGCGTGGGACCGACCTCTGGAAACACCATATATTTT
cdr3_aa: CASSVGPTSGNTIYF

d_call: .
v_call: TRBV5-6
j_call: TRBJ2-7
clone_size: .
cdr3_nt: TGTGCCAGCAGCTCAGGGACGAAATACGAGCAGTACTTC
cdr3_aa: CASSSGTKYEQYF

d_call: TRBD2
v_call: TRBV10-3
j_call: TRBJ2-7
clone_size: .
cdr3_nt: TGTGCCATCAGTAACCAGCTCGGGACTAGCGGGGGTTACGAGCAGTACTTC
cdr3_aa: CAISNQLGTSGGYEQYF

d_call: .
v_call: TRBV2
j_call: TRBJ2-5
clone_size: .
cdr3_nt: TGTGCCAGCAGCGTTCTGCCTGAGACCCAGTACTTC
cdr3_aa: CASSVLPETQYF

d_call: .
v_call: TRBV27
j_call: TRBJ1-2
clone_size: .
cdr3_nt: TGTGCCAGCTCAAGTGTCGGGAGTTTCTATGGCTACACCTTC
cdr3_aa: CASSSVGSFYGYTF

d_call: .
v_call: TRBV19
j_call: TRBJ1-3
clone_size: .
cdr3_nt: TGTGCCAGCGGGGCGACGGTGGACACCATATATTTT
cdr3_aa: CASGATVDTIYF

d_call: .
v_call: TRBV19
j_call: TRBJ1-5
clone_size: once
cdr3_nt: TGTGCCAGTAGTCTACGACTGGACAATCAGCCCCAGCATTTT
cdr3_aa: CASSLRLDNQPQHF

d_call: .
v_call: TRBV10-3
j_call: TRBJ1-2
clone_size: .
cdr3_nt: TGTGCCATCAGTGCCTCGACCGGGATCTGGAACGGCTACACCTTC
cdr3_aa: CAISASTGIWNGYTF

d_call: .
v_call: TRBV28
j_call: TRBJ1-4
clone_size: .
cdr3_nt: TGTGCCAGCAAGGGAATAGGTGAAAAACTGTTTTTT
cdr3_aa: CASKGIGEKLFF

d_call: .
v_call: TRBV6-1
j_call: TRBJ1-5
clone_size: once
cdr3_nt: TGTGCCAGCAGGAAACAGGGATTGGGCAATCAGCCCCAGCATTTT
cdr3_aa: CASRKQGLGNQPQHF

d_call: .
v_call: TRBV21-1
j_call: TRBJ2-7
clone_size: .
cdr3_nt: TGTGCCAGCAGCACCCCCCGGGACAGGGTGAATAAGCAGTACTTC
cdr3_aa: CASSTPRDRVNKQYF

d_call: .
v_call: TRBV5-6
j_call: TRBJ1-4
clone_size: .
cdr3_nt: TGTGCCAGCAGCTTGGGACCTGCAACTAATGAAAAACTGTTTTTT
cdr3_aa: CASSLGPATNEKLFF

d_call: .
v_call: TRBV5-1
j_call: TRBJ2-1
clone_size: once
cdr3_nt: TGCGCCAGCAGCTTGGTGCCAGGGCAGGGAAGCTCCTACAATGAGCAGTTCTTC
cdr3_aa: CASSLVPGQGSSYNEQFF

d_call: TRBD1
v_call: TRBV18
j_call: TRBJ1-1
clone_size: .
cdr3_nt: TGTGCCAGCTCACCATCCACAGGGGGCACTGAAGCTTTCTTT
cdr3_aa: CASSPSTGGTEAFF

d_call: .
v_call: TRBV10-3
j_call: TRBJ1-2
clone_size: .
cdr3_nt: TGTGCCATCAGGGACATTAACTATGGCTACACCTTC
cdr3_aa: CAIRDINYGYTF

d_call: .
v_call: TRBV10-1
j_call: TRBJ2-5
clone_size: .
cdr3_nt: TGCGCCAGCAGTGAAGGCAGAGAAGAGACCCAGTACTTC
cdr3_aa: CASSEGREETQYF

d_call: TRBD2
v_call: TRBV7-9
j_call: TRBJ2-7
clone_size: .
cdr3_nt: TGTGCCAGCAGCCCCCGAGGACTAGCGGGGACATACGAGCAGTACTTC
cdr3_aa: CASSPRGLAGTYEQYF

d_call: TRBD1
v_call: TRBV5-6
j_call: TRBJ1-5
clone_size: .
cdr3_nt: TGTGCCAGCAGCGTCCGGGACAGGGTTCAGCCCCAGCATTTT
cdr3_aa: CASSVRDRVQPQHF

d_call: TRBD2
v_call: TRBV7-8
j_call: TRBJ2-4
clone_size: .
cdr3_nt: TGTGCCAGCAGCGCCGGGACTAGCGGGAAAGACATTCAGTACTTC
cdr3_aa: CASSAGTSGKDIQYF

d_call: TRBD1
v_call: TRBV14
j_call: TRBJ1-1
clone_size: .
cdr3_nt: TGTGCCAGCAGCAAGACAGGGGGGCGAAACACTGAAGCTTTCTTT
cdr3_aa: CASSKTGGRNTEAFF

d_call: .
v_call: TRBV27
j_call: TRBJ1-6
clone_size: .
cdr3_nt: TGTGCCAGCAAGATAGGGGTACTGGGAAATTCACCCCTCCACTTT
cdr3_aa: CASKIGVLGNSPLHF